One and the same sample provided the 10 T cell receptor beta chains below, sequenced in a study of prognosis after radiotherapy for stage I lung cancer. Two-round multiplex PCR on genomic DNA was the method by which TCR beta CDR3 was amplified. Amplification during the initial PCR round employed primers specific to each TRBV and TRBJ gene. TCRdb called the multiplex PCR reads again in MiXCR, with one record for every CDR3 protein. The repertoire holds roughly 20,000 distinct CDR3 sequences, around 40% seen once, with 30% to 35% in the top ten. The sequenced sample was PBMCs, obtained before or after stereotactic body radiation therapy (not recorded which). The receptors were sampled from a donor aged 50 or older with non-small cell lung cancer.

This clonotype was recorded many times. The rearrangement uses TRBV2 and TRBJ2-3; 8 nucleotides agree with TRBD2. V gave up 8 bases and J gave up 2 bases; unmatched junction bases: 6. CDR3 size: 14 residues. The germline gives CDR1 SNHLY, CDR2 FYNNEI. CDR3 in amino acids: CASQELAVTDTQYF. The CDR3 DNA sequence: TGTGCCAGCCAGGAACTAGCGGTCACAGATACGCAGTATTTT.

This clonotype appeared many times. This chain uses TRBV6-2 or TRBV6-3 with TRBJ2-3; TRBD2 matches 11 bases. Germline V gene sequence: CDR1 MNHEY, CDR2 SVGEGT. V dropped 5 bases and J dropped 3; count of bases not matched to a gene: 4. The CDR3 length is 15 residues. CDR3 amino acids: CASSLSGRGTDTQYF. CDR3 DNA sequence: TGTGCCAGCAGTCTTAGCGGGAGGGGTACAGATACGCAGTATTTT.

This clonotype was observed many times. The chain uses TRBV28 and TRBJ2-5, with TRBD2 matching over 8 bases. This CDR3 comprises 15 residues. Germline CDR1 MDHEN, CDR2 SYDVKM. With V trimmed by 2 bases and J by 1 base, 3 bases remained unmatched. The CDR3, as DNA: TGTGCCAGCAGTTTAGGGCGGGAGGCCCAAGAGACCCAGTACTTC. The encoded protein is CASSLGREAQETQYF.

This clonotype was seen a few times. This may arise from a read error, as a much more abundant clone is one base away. Because it lacks the conserved phenylalanine or tryptophan at the end, this CDR3 is likely a read error. V and J are TRBV6-5 and TRBJ2-1; the match to TRBD2 covers 11 bases. CDR1 is MNHEY, CDR2 SVGAGI, per germline. With V trimmed by 4 bases and J by 7 bases, 6 bases remained unmatched. The CDR3 runs 15 residues. The CDR3 loop is CASSLAGGPRNEQFL. The CDR3 coding sequence is TGTGCCAGCAGTTTAGCGGGAGGGCCCCGAAATGAGCAGTTCCTC.

This clonotype was counted many times. The chain combines TRBV19 with TRBJ1-5; D gene unclear. The CDR3 totals 14 residues. V was cut by 6 bases and J by 0 bases, with 9 bases left in between. CDR1 and CDR2 (germline): LNHDA, SQIVND (reference sequence). This chain's CDR3 is CASRDTYSNQPQHF. CDR3 DNA: TGTGCCAGTAGGGATACTTATAGCAATCAGCCCCAGCATTTT.

To note about this clonotype: Since a far larger clone is one base different, this is likely a read error. The chain carries TRBV6-4 and TRBJ1-2; D is ambiguous. The length of the CDR3 is 10 residues. Germline V CDR1 and CDR2: MRHNA, SNTAGT. The CDR3 reads CASSPYVYTF. The CDR3 region has the DNA TGTGCCAGCAGTCCCTATGTCTACACCTTC.

This clonotype was observed many times. CDR3 nucleotides: TGTGCCAGCAGTCGGAGACAGGGCGGTTACGAGCAGTACTTC. Amino acids: CASSRRQGGYEQYF. V usage is TRBV6-1 and J usage is TRBJ2-7, with 7 bases identical to TRBD1. J was trimmed by 4 bases and V by 5 bases; bases with no gene match: 8. This CDR3 contains 14 residues. Per the germline V gene, CDR1 is MNHNS and CDR2 is SASEGT.

In this sample, this clonotype turned up many times. The chain links TRBV7-3 to TRBJ2-2, with D maybe TRBD2 (6 bases). Trimming took off 5 bases at V and 4 bases at J, with 14 bases between the two ends. Germline V gene sequence: CDR1 SGHTA, CDR2 FQGTGA. This CDR3 region has 15 residues. The DNA of the CDR3 is TGTGCCAGCAGCCGATCCGGGACTTTCACCGGGGAGCTGTTTTTT. The encoded protein is CASSRSGTFTGELFF.

As to this clonotype: A read error may produce the germline difference seen at one junction end. This chain links TRBV20-1 with TRBJ2-1; the D call may be TRBD1 or TRBD2 (5 bases each). The length of the CDR3 is 14 residues. Germline loops: CDR1 DFQATT, CDR2 SNEGSKA (reference sequence). CDR3 coding DNA: TGCAGTGATAGAGACCCGGGGCCTAGAAATGAGCGGTTCTTC. It is translated as CSDRDPGPRNERFF.

This clonotype came up many times. The genes are TRBV2 and TRBJ2-7, with D maybe TRBD2 (7 bases). Germline V lookup: CDR1 SNHLY, CDR2 FYNNEI. V dropped 5 bases and J dropped 9 bases, with 14 bases sitting between them. The CDR3 covers 12 residues. CDR3 sequence (DNA): TGTGCCAGCAGTACGGGGGGCGCCGGGCAGTACTTC. Translating gives CASSTGGAGQYF.